The next 16 T cell receptor beta chains were all read from a single sample in a study of cytomegalovirus exposure and HLA in healthy donors. It was with 60 Vbeta and 13 Jbeta primers that the PCR ran. Produced via immunoSEQ multiplex PCR; TCRdb's table is partial and in-frame only. The sample yields around 160,000 clones, about 70% seen once. Sequencing used PBMCs. These receptors came from a young woman in good health and CMV-seropositive.

In this sample, this clone turned up once. The V and J genes are TRBV6-1 and TRBJ2-7, with 11 nucleotides matching TRBD1. Unmatched junction bases numbered 4, after V lost 7 bases and J lost 2 bases. The CDR3 has 14 residues. Germline V lookup: CDR1 MNHNS, CDR2 SASEGT. The DNA of the CDR3 is TGTGCCAGCAACCAGGGACAGGGGGCCTACGAGCAGTACTTC. Amino acid sequence: CASNQGQGAYEQYF.

V and J are TRBV4-3 and TRBJ2-3; TRBD1 matches at 9 bases. Trimming cost V 2 bases and J 1 base; bases outside gene matches: 7. The CDR3 is made up of 17 amino acids. From germline, CDR1 is LGHNA and CDR2 YSLEER. The CDR3 is CASSQKTGQGRTDTQYF. The CDR3 DNA follows: TGCGCCAGCAGCCAAAAAACAGGACAGGGGCGCACAGATACGCAGTATTTT.

A word on this clone: At one boundary the junction diverges from the germline segment, which might be a read error. The V call is TRBV7-7, the J call TRBJ1-1, with a tentative D call TRBD1 (5 bases). Germline V gene data show CDR1 as SSHAT and CDR2 as FNYEAQ (reference sequence). The CDR3 runs 16 residues. CDR3 protein: CASSPIGRGETTEAFF. For the CDR3, the DNA is TGTGCTAGCAGCCCCATAGGACGGGGGGAAACGACTGAAGCTTTCTTT.

V and J are TRBV1 and TRBJ1-2. TRBV1 is termed a pseudogene. This CDR3 has 16 residues. The CDR3 DNA is TGCACCAGCAGCCAAGATGATAACCCGGCGGGGTATGGCTACACCTTC. Its translation is CTSSQDDNPAGYGYTF.

The rearrangement links TRBV14 to TRBJ1-1; D may be TRBD1 (6 bases). The CDR3 extends over 13 amino acids. V was pared by 3 bases and J by 11 bases, with 16 bases between. Looked up from germline, CDR1 is SGHDN and CDR2 is FVKESK. In DNA, the CDR3 is TGTGCCAGCAGCCATATGGTAGGACAGCAGGCTTTCTTT. Translating it yields CASSHMVGQQAFF.

The V call is TRBV5-4, the J call TRBJ2-3, with D perhaps TRBD2 (6 bases). Germline V gene lookup returns CDR1 SGHNT and CDR2 YYREEE (reference sequence). Trimming stripped 0 bases from V and 6 bases from J, with 8 bases between. The CDR3 covers 13 residues. The CDR3 loop reads CASSLGGVDTQYF. CDR3 nucleotides: TGTGCCAGCAGCTTGGGGGGGGTGGATACGCAGTATTTT.

The chain links TRBV10-3 to TRBJ2-7; 8 bases map to TRBD2. The CDR3 runs to 14 residues. Germline V gene lookup returns CDR1 ENHRY and CDR2 SYGVKD. With V trimmed by 11 bases and J by 0 bases, 9 bases remained unmatched. The CDR3 loop is CAAGGGSSSYEQYF. CDR3 bases: TGTGCCGCCGGCGGGGGGTCGAGCTCCTACGAGCAGTACTTC.

J is TRBJ2-1 and V is TRBV7-6; D is perhaps TRBD2 (5 bases). This CDR3 has 16 amino acids. V shed 5 bases and J shed 4 bases, with 18 bases lying between them. Germline values: CDR1 SGHVS, CDR2 FNYEAQ. CDR3 bases: TGTGCCAGCAGCCGGGAAGGGCTAAGTGATTACAATGAGCAGTTCTTC. Translated: CASSREGLSDYNEQFF.

The chain recombines TRBV5-5 with TRBJ2-5; TRBD2 matches at 8 bases. This CDR3 region has 17 residues. V was clipped by 0 bases and J by 11 bases; unmatched bases: 18. Germline loops: CDR1 SGHKS, CDR2 YYEKEE (reference sequence). Here the CDR3 reads CASSLARSGRLSYEQYF. The CDR3 nucleotides are TGTGCCAGCAGCTTGGCCCGGAGCGGGAGACTATCCTACGAACAGTACTTC. The entire variable domain, with the rest obtained from reference TRBV5-5 and TRBJ2-5, is as follows: DAGVTQSPTHLIKTRGQQVTLRCSPISGHKSVSWYQQVLGQGPQFIFQYYEKEERGRGNFPDRFSARQFPNYSSELNVNALLLGDSALYLCASSLARSGRLSYEQYFGPGTRLLVL.

The V and J genes are TRBV7-9 and TRBJ1-2; 7 bases fit TRBD1. Germline assignment: CDR1 SEHNR and CDR2 FQNEAQ (reference sequence). Trimming at V came to 5 bases and at J to 4 bases, leaving 7 bases not matched to a gene. The CDR3 extends over 14 amino acids. The CDR3 reads CASSDSGTAYGYTF. The CDR3 region has the DNA TGTGCCAGCAGCGACTCCGGGACAGCCTATGGCTACACCTTC.

This clone was picked up one time. This chain connects TRBV9 to TRBJ2-7, with a weak D call TRBD2 (6 bases). The CDR3 spans 13 residues. V lost 0 bases, J lost 9 bases, and 13 bases lay in between. Germline values: CDR1 SGDLS, CDR2 YYNGEE. CDR3 DNA sequence: TGTGCCAGCAGCGTAGACGTGGGTAGCGGGCAGTACTTC. Its translation is CASSVDVGSGQYF.

This sequence joins TRBV19 and TRBJ2-2, with TRBD2 matching 11 bases. The germline CDR1 and CDR2 sequences are LNHDA and SQIVND (reference sequence). This CDR3 region has 16 residues. V was pared by 6 bases and J by 7 bases, with 10 bases of the junction left unmatched. DNA of the CDR3: TGTGCCAGTAGCATCGGGACTAGCGGTAACGGCGGGGAGCTGTTTTTT. This sequence encodes CASSIGTSGNGGELFF.

The chain employs TRBV6-6 and TRBJ1-6, with unresolved D. Trimming removed 6 bases at V and 8 bases at J, with 8 bases between. CDR3 length: 12 residues. CDR1 is MNHNY and CDR2 is SVGAGI in the germline V gene (reference sequence). The CDR3 reads CASRLGDSPLHF. The CDR3, as DNA: TGTGCCAGCAGACTCGGGGATTCACCCCTCCACTTT.

V and J are TRBV21-1 and TRBJ2-2; the tabulated D call, TRBD1, remains unverified against the DNA. TRBV21-1 is deemed a pseudogene. The CDR3 length is 16 residues. CDR3 sequence reads: CASSTKKTRVTGELFF. CDR3 nucleotides: TGTGCCAGCAGCACGAAAAAAACCAGGGTAACCGGGGAGCTGTTTTTT.

The chain is built from TRBV7-2 and TRBJ2-7, with D maybe TRBD2 (5 bases). Germline CDR1 SGHTA, CDR2 FQGNSA. The CDR3 has 15 amino acids. Trimming removed 1 base at V and 2 bases at J, with 12 bases between. The CDR3 spells CASSLGPSAAYEQYF. The CDR3 DNA is TGTGCCAGCAGCTTAGGGCCTTCAGCGGCCTACGAGCAGTACTTC.

The chain joins TRBV2 to TRBJ2-7; 8 nucleotides line up with TRBD1. CDR3 size: 13 residues. V was clipped by 8 bases and J by 2 bases; unmatched bases: 5. Germline-derived CDR1 and CDR2 are SNHLY and FYNNEI. In nucleotides, the CDR3 is TGTGCCAGCTCCGGACAGGGACCCTACGAGCAGTACTTC. Translated, it gives CASSGQGPYEQYF. Full variable domain (outside the CDR3, taken from reference TRBV2 and TRBJ2-7): EPEVTQTPSHQVTQMGQEVILRCVPISNHLYFYWYRQILGQKVEFLVSFYNNEISEKSEIFDDQFSVERPDGSNFTLKIRSTKLEDSAMYFCASSGQGPYEQYFGPGTRLTVT.